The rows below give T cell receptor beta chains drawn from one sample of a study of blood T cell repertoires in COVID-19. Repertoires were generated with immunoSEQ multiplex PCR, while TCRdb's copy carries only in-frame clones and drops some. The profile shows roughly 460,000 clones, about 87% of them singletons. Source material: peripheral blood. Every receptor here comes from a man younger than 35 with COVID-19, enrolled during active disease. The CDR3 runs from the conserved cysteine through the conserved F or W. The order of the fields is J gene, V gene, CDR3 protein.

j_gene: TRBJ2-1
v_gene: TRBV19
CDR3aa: CASSIAGPGLAIYNEQFF

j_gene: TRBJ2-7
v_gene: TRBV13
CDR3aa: CASSLAAYEQYF

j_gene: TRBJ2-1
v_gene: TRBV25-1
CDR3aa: CASSIAGNYNEQFF

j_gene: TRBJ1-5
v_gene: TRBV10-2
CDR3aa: CASSDRDSNQPQHF

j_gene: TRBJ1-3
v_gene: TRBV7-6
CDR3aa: CASSLLATGSGNTIYF

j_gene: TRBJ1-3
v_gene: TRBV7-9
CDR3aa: CASSLVFQGDPDGNTIYF

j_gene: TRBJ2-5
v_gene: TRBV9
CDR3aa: CASSAGDQETQYF

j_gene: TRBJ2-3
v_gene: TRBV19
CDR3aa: CASTSLGQGKLDTQYF

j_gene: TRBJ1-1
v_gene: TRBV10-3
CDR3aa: CAISESAGGGNTEAFF

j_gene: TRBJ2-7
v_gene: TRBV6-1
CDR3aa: CASSEARDRPTYEQYF

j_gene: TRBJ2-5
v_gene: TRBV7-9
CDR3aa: CASSFTTGSQETQYF

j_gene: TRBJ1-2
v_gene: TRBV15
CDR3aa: CATSRAGDGNYGYTF

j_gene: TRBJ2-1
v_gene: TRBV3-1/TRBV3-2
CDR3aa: CASSQDWGLVGNEQFF

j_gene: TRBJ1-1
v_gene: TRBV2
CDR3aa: CASSGYRGTEAFF

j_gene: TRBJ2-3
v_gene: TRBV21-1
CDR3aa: CASSLASTQYF

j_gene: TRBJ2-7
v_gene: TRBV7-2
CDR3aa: CASSHTSESYEQYF

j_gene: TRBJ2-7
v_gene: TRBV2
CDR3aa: CASTTQYEQYF

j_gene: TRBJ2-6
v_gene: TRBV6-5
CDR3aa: CASSYADRAGANVLTF

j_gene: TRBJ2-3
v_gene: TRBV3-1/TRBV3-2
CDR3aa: CASSPVSTDTQYF

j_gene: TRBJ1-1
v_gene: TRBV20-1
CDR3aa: CSAGGDTEAFF

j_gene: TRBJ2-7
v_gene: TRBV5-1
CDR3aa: CASSTGQSPYEQYF

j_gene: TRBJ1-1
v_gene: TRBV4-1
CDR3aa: CASSLTRQNTEAFF

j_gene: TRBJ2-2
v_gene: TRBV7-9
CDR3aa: CASSSTLAEYTGELFF

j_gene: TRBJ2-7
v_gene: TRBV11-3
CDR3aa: CASSLAGGSSYEQYF

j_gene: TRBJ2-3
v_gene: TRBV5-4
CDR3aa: CASSKVGTSGADTQYF

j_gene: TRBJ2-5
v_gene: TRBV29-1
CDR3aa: CSADLDGRVRETQYF

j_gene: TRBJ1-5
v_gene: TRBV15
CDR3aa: CATSREGGSQPQHF

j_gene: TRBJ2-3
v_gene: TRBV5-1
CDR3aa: CASSLSFGAIDTQYF

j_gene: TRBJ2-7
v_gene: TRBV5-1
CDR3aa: CASSDTSGAAYEQYF